There are many counts of the clone carrying this T cell receptor (beta chain). Germline V gene data show CDR1 as SGHAT and CDR2 as FQNNGV. CDR3 length: 18 residues. Trimming took 2 bases from V and 4 from J; bases not matched to a gene: 13. This entry belongs to a study of blood T cells in healthy people across ages. Study as a whole: Per two T cells, template switching captured roughly one barcoded beta molecule.

The use of a sample-barcoded 5' primer and a J-beta primer mix characterized a second PCR of roughly 6 to 11 cycles. Tags on each cDNA molecule came from a template-switch adaptor with 12 random nucleotides. TCRdb itself ran the 5' RACE reads through MiXCR, one entry per CDR3 protein. The sample carries hundreds of thousands of distinct CDR3 sequences, approximately 31% recorded once. The sequenced material came from blood. The source is a woman of 80 years or more in good health. This sequence joins TRBV11-2 and TRBJ2-2, with 7 nucleotides matching TRBD1. CDR3 DNA sequence: TGTGCCAGCAGCTTAAGGGCCACAGGGGCGCGGATCACCGGGGAGCTGTTTTTT. Translated, it gives CASSLRATGARITGELFF.